A selection of T cell receptor beta chains follows, all from one sample in a study of T-cell memory formation after mild COVID-19. MiXCR was run by TCRdb on the 5' RACE reads, yielding one entry per CDR3 protein. The sample contains around 300,000 distinct CDR3 sequences, 8% to 9% of which appear only once. Sequencing input: PBMCs or a T cell subset sorted from them (not recorded which). These receptor sequences come from a man younger than 35 who had mild COVID-19 (a few samples of this study predate the infection). Cell type and time point are not known. CDR3s include the opening cysteine and the closing phenylalanine or tryptophan. A D gene is named only where the DNA matches it firmly. Clone size is stated in some rows and not others, as once, few, many or a class when expanded.

TRBJ2-3 . TRBV6-2/TRBV6-3 few CASSQGPDTDTQYF TGTGCCAGCAGTCAGGGGCCCGACACAGATACGCAGTATTTT
TRBJ1-4 TRBD1 TRBV7-9 few CASSPTGLGEKLFF TGTGCCAGCAGCCCGACAGGGCTGGGAGAAAAACTGTTTTTT
TRBJ2-1 . TRBV11-2 many CASSPYGYNEQFF TGTGCCAGCAGCCCCTATGGGTACAATGAGCAGTTCTTC
TRBJ2-7 TRBD2 TRBV12-3/TRBV12-4 few CASSYGLAGGYEQYF TGTGCCAGCAGTTACGGACTAGCGGGGGGCTACGAGCAGTACTTC
TRBJ1-1 . TRBV4-2 few CASSQDWGQDTEAFF TGTGCCAGCAGCCAAGATTGGGGTCAGGACACTGAAGCTTTCTTT
TRBJ2-3 . TRBV18 . CASSRLQPTDTQYF TGTGCCAGCTCACGTTTGCAGCCCACAGATACGCAGTATTTT
TRBJ2-5 . TRBV20-1 . CSAAELSRIETQYF TGCAGTGCTGCCGAATTGTCGCGGATAGAGACCCAGTACTTC
TRBJ1-2 TRBD1 TRBV24-1 few CATSARGGPLYGYTF TGTGCCACCAGCGCTAGAGGGGGCCCCCTCTACGGCTACACCTTC
TRBJ1-2 TRBD1 TRBV27 few CASSWAGDRGHYGYTF TGTGCCAGCAGTTGGGCGGGGGACAGGGGACACTATGGCTACACCTTC
TRBJ2-2 TRBD2 TRBV4-3 few CASSQRAPQRGLGGELFF TGCGCCAGCAGCCAACGTGCCCCCCAGCGGGGGCTCGGCGGGGAGCTGTTTTTT
TRBJ2-5 . TRBV18 few CASSPLEDYRGKYQETQYF TGTGCCAGCTCACCACTCGAGGATTATCGGGGGAAATACCAAGAGACCCAGTACTTC
TRBJ2-5 . TRBV7-2 few CASSKGIQETQYF TGTGCCAGCAGCAAAGGGATCCAAGAGACCCAGTACTTC
TRBJ2-7 . TRBV7-6 . CASSLEADRHHEQYF TGTGCCAGCAGCTTAGAGGCAGACCGACACCACGAGCAGTACTTC
TRBJ2-3 TRBD2 TRBV27 . CASSFFGGGPADTQYF TGTGCCAGCAGTTTCTTCGGGGGGGGCCCTGCAGATACGCAGTATTTT
TRBJ1-1 . TRBV29-1 . CSVEAPLALGAFF TGCAGCGTTGAGGCGCCCCTGGCCCTGGGGGCTTTCTTT
TRBJ2-2 . TRBV7-8 . CASSLKRVGVNTGELFF TGTGCCAGCAGCCTCAAAAGGGTGGGGGTTAACACCGGGGAGCTGTTTTTT
TRBJ1-1 TRBD1 TRBV6-5 few CASSYRQGATNTEAFF TGTGCCAGCAGTTACAGACAGGGGGCGACGAACACTGAAGCTTTCTTT
TRBJ2-5 TRBD1 TRBV4-1 many CASSQEGQGETQYF TGCGCCAGCAGCCAAGAGGGACAGGGAGAGACCCAGTACTTC
TRBJ2-1 TRBD2 TRBV5-1 . CASTKRGDYNEQFF TGCGCCAGCACGAAGCGGGGGGACTACAATGAGCAGTTCTTC
TRBJ2-3 . TRBV5-5 few CASSLEWGKDTQYF TGTGCCAGCAGCTTGGAATGGGGTAAAGATACGCAGTATTTT
TRBJ2-3 TRBD1 TRBV5-1 . CASKGDRGSTDTQYF TGCGCCAGCAAGGGGGACAGGGGTAGCACAGATACGCAGTATTTT
TRBJ1-1 . TRBV4-1 many CASSQVGGPGGVGTEAFF TGCGCCAGCAGCCAAGTCGGTGGCCCGGGAGGGGTAGGGACTGAAGCTTTCTTT
TRBJ2-5 . TRBV4-3 . CASSQVVEETQYF TGCGCCAGCAGCCAAGTTGTTGAAGAGACCCAGTACTTC
TRBJ2-5 TRBD2 TRBV9 . CASSVEAALAVETQYF TGTGCCAGCAGCGTAGAAGCCGCGCTAGCGGTAGAGACCCAGTACTTC
TRBJ2-5 . TRBV5-1 many CASSLEGSETQYF TGCGCCAGCAGCTTGGAGGGCAGCGAGACCCAGTACTTC
TRBJ2-7 TRBD1 TRBV7-8 few CASSPGGWTGGYEQYF TGTGCCAGCAGCCCCGGCGGATGGACAGGGGGTTACGAGCAGTACTTC
TRBJ1-5 . TRBV19 . CASSMAGWTQPQHF TGTGCCAGTAGTATGGCAGGGTGGACTCAGCCCCAGCATTTT
TRBJ2-1 . TRBV29-1 . CSVEKAGDEQFF TGCAGCGTTGAAAAGGCAGGCGATGAGCAGTTCTTC
TRBJ1-1 . TRBV5-1 . CASSLAPDRNTEAFF TGCGCCAGCAGCTTGGCCCCGGACAGGAACACTGAAGCTTTCTTT